This TCR beta chain was profiled in a study of blood T cells in healthy people across ages. PCR was performed a second time for about 7 to 12 cycles using a sample-barcoded 5' primer and a J-beta primer mix. TCRdb analysed the 5' RACE reads with MiXCR anew, one entry per CDR3 protein. The data contain hundreds of thousands of distinct CDR3 sequences, 56% of them singletons. Sequences were obtained from blood. This sequence was found in a man aged 40-49 years in good health.

For the CDR3, the DNA is TGCAGTGCGCAAGTCCTCACAGATACGCAGTATTTT. Residues: CSAQVLTDTQYF. V gene TRBV20-1 combines with J gene TRBJ2-3; D is unclear. V lost 6 bases and J 2 bases, leaving 9 bases between the germline ends. Germline V lookup: CDR1 DFQATT, CDR2 SNEGSKA (reference sequence). The CDR3 is 12 residues long.